Below, 25 T cell receptor beta chains from the same sample are listed, as sequenced in a study of T cell repertoires in cytomegalovirus infection. TCRdb ran MiXCR on the reads and lists one entry per CDR3 protein. This sample has some 110,000 distinct CDR3 sequences, with over 9.5% found just once. The antigens these receptors bind are not known. Sequenced: PBMCs, sequenced either directly or after in vitro stimulation (not recorded which). These receptors came from a human donor in good health (CMV status not recorded). Some clones in this sample may be carry-over from other donors' samples.

The chain employs TRBV5-6 and TRBJ1-5; D remains ambiguous. Trimming stripped 2 bases from V and 7 bases from J, with 7 bases between. Per the germline V gene, CDR1 is SGHDT and CDR2 is YYEEEE. The CDR3 sequence is 12 residues long. CDR3 protein: CASSFQLQPQHF. DNA of the CDR3: TGTGCCAGCAGCTTTCAGTTACAGCCCCAGCATTTT.

This clonotype was detected ten times or more. In DNA form, the CDR3 reads TGTGCCAGCAGCCAAGTTCAGGACTCGGGAAACACCATATATTTT. This encodes CASSQVQDSGNTIYF. The gene calls are TRBV4-2 and TRBJ1-3; no firm D call. V was pared by 1 base and J by 4 bases, with 11 bases between. CDR3 size: 15 residues. The germline CDR1 and CDR2 sequences are LGHNA and YNFKEQ.

This clonotype was seen repeatedly, ten times or more. This chain joins TRBV7-2 and TRBJ2-1, with 7 bases identical to TRBD2. CDR1 and CDR2 from the germline V gene are SGHTA and FQGNSA. The CDR3 is 13 amino acids. The ends lost 1 base at V and 9 bases at J; junction bases unmatched: 3. The CDR3 DNA sequence: TGTGCCAGCAGCTTAGAACTAGCGTTTGAGCAGTTCTTC. Protein sequence: CASSLELAFEQFF.

The V and J genes are TRBV5-4 and TRBJ2-3; TRBD2 matches 9 bases. The germline V gene has CDR1 SGHNT and CDR2 YYREEE (reference sequence). The ends lost 4 bases at V and 3 bases at J; junction bases unmatched: 9. The length of the CDR3 is 16 residues. CDR3 amino acids: CASSLRGSGRTDTQYF. CDR3 in DNA: TGTGCCAGCAGCCTAAGAGGGAGCGGGAGGACAGATACGCAGTATTTT.

Many counts were recorded for this clonotype. The rearrangement links TRBV4-3 to TRBJ2-5; TRBD2 aligns across 7 bases. The trim removed 2 bases at V and 2 bases at J, leaving 8 bases unmatched. Germline assignment: CDR1 LGHNA and CDR2 YSLEER. The CDR3 is 16 residues long. CDR3 in DNA: TGCGCCAGCAGCCAAAGTGGGGGGGGGACGCAAGAGACCCAGTACTTC. Protein: CASSQSGGGTQETQYF.

This clonotype has a handful of counts. This chain connects TRBV19 to TRBJ2-2, with TRBD2 identical over 10 bases. V lost 2 bases and J lost 6; bases outside the gene matches: 6. Germline V gene data show CDR1 as LNHDA and CDR2 as SQIVND (reference sequence). The CDR3 runs 16 residues. In DNA, the CDR3 is TGTGCCAGTAGTATACCTAGCGGGAGAGGCCCCGGGGAGCTGTTTTTT. This codes for CASSIPSGRGPGELFF. Looking up the rest from reference TRBV19 and TRBJ2-2 gives the full variable domain: DGGITQSPKYLFRKEGQNVTLSCEQNLNHDAMYWYRQDPGQGLRLIYYSQIVNDFQKGDIAEGYSVSREKKESFPLTVTSAQKNPTAFYLCASSIPSGRGPGELFFGEGSRLTVL.

The table lists this clonotype with many counts. V gene TRBV12-3 or TRBV12-4 combines with J gene TRBJ1-4; D uncertain. The CDR3 is 12 residues long. Trimming took 4 bases from V and 5 from J, leaving 5 bases between them. In DNA, the CDR3 is TGTGCCAGCAGTTCCTCCAATGAAAAACTGTTTTTT. This translates into CASSSSNEKLFF.

This clonotype occurred a few times. The rearrangement uses TRBV2 and TRBJ1-2; the D gene is possibly TRBD1 (5 bases). Germline assignment: CDR1 SNHLY and CDR2 FYNNEI. The CDR3 is 11 residues long. The V end lost 3 bases, the J end lost 7 bases, and 6 bases lay between the germline ends. The CDR3 bases are TGTGCCAGCAGTGACGGGGGTGGCTACACCTTC. It specifies CASSDGGGYTF.

A few counts support this clonotype. J is TRBJ2-3 and V is TRBV23-1, with 13 bases matching TRBD2. TRBV23-1 is an ORF for which the function is uncertain. The junction had 11 bases not matched to a gene; V was cut back by 0 bases and J by 2 bases. The CDR3 totals 20 residues. The CDR3 is CASSQSRGWGLAGNTDTQYF. The CDR3 bases are TGCGCCAGCAGTCAATCTAGGGGATGGGGACTAGCGGGAAACACAGATACGCAGTATTTT.

This clonotype was observed a few times. The rearrangement joins TRBV7-2 to TRBJ2-7; D is perhaps TRBD2 (6 bases). From germline, CDR1 is SGHTA and CDR2 FQGNSA. The CDR3 loop spans 17 amino acids. V was clipped by 2 bases and J by 2 bases, with 19 bases between them. The DNA for the CDR3 is TGTGCCAGCAGCTTATTAGTTTCGGGGGTGAGGCCCTACGAGCAGTACGTC. Residues: CASSLLVSGVRPYEQYV.

Only a few counts were recorded for this clonotype. The chain is built from TRBV29-1 and TRBJ1-2, with TRBD1 as a possible D gene (5 bases). Germline assignment: CDR1 SQVTM and CDR2 ANQGSEA. The germline V and J ends were trimmed by 7 bases and 4 bases, with 13 bases remaining between them. The CDR3 has 12 amino acids. The CDR3 reads CSASRGGYGYTF. The CDR3 DNA follows: TGCAGCGCCTCGAGGGGTGGCTATGGCTACACCTTC.

Concerning this clonotype: A clone one base away is much larger, so this may be a read error. The J gene is TRBJ2-1, the V gene TRBV5-4; D not certain. The CDR3 is made up of 14 amino acids. Trimming took 3 bases from V and 9 from J, leaving 16 bases between them. The germline V gene encodes CDR1 SGHNT and CDR2 YYREEE (reference sequence). CDR3 amino acids: CASSSARRELEQFF. The CDR3 nucleotides read TGTGCCAGCAGCTCGGCTAGACGCGAGCTTGAGCAGTTCTTC.

J is TRBJ2-1 and V is TRBV9, with 12 bases identical to TRBD2. In germline, CDR1 is SGDLS, CDR2 YYNGEE. This CDR3 is built from 16 residues. The J segment lost 4 bases and the V segment lost 3 bases, leaving 5 bases of the junction unmatched. This CDR3 reads CASSESSGRGYNEQFF. CDR3 sequence (DNA): TGTGCCAGCAGCGAGTCTAGCGGGAGGGGTTACAATGAGCAGTTCTTC. Full variable domain (missing parts from reference TRBV9 and TRBJ2-1): DSGVTQTPKHLITATGQRVTLRCSPRSGDLSVYWYQQSLDQGLQFLIQYYNGEERAKGNILERFSAQQFPDLHSELNLSSLELGDSALYFCASSESSGRGYNEQFFGPGTRLTVL.

This clonotype was detected a few times. The J gene is TRBJ2-1, the V gene TRBV5-1; possible D gene TRBD1, 6 bases. The CDR3 is made up of 14 amino acids. Germline CDR1 SGHRS, CDR2 YFSETQ. Trimming cost V 0 bases and J 7 bases, with 11 bases left between them. The chain's CDR3 is CASSLAGVWNEQFF. The CDR3, as DNA: TGCGCCAGCAGCTTGGCAGGGGTTTGGAATGAGCAGTTCTTC.

For this clonotype: A much larger clone is a single base away; this may be a read error. The rearrangement links TRBV4-3 to TRBJ1-1; D is unclear. This CDR3 is built from 16 residues. Germline assignment: CDR1 LGHNA and CDR2 YSLEER. CDR3 sequence: CASSQDFPSMNTEASF. Here the CDR3 DNA reads TGCGCCAGCAGCCAAGATTTCCCTTCTATGAACACTGAAGCTTCCTTT.

This clonotype was detected many times. This chain uses TRBV12-3 or TRBV12-4 with TRBJ2-2; 12 positions agree with TRBD2. This CDR3 is 14 amino acids long. With 11 bases clipped from V and 6 bases from J, the junction kept 7 bases outside the gene matches. The chain's CDR3 is CAGTGLAGSGELFF. The CDR3 region has the DNA TGTGCCGGAACGGGACTAGCGGGTTCCGGGGAGCTGTTTTTT.

The sample holds a few counts of this clonotype. The CDR3 is CASSDRGSQETQYF. For the CDR3, the DNA is TGTGCCAGCAGTGACCGAGGGTCTCAAGAGACCCAGTACTTC. This sequence joins TRBV28 and TRBJ2-5; D is perhaps TRBD2 (5 bases). This CDR3 spans 14 amino acids. The V end lost 5 bases, the J end lost 2 bases, and 12 bases lay between the germline ends. In germline, CDR1 is MDHEN, CDR2 SYDVKM.

This clonotype was seen more than once but under ten times. The V call is TRBV20-1, the J call TRBJ2-4; tentatively, D is TRBD2 (5 bases). The V end lost 5 bases, the J end lost 7 bases, and 15 bases lay between the germline ends. CDR3 size: 13 residues. Germline V lookup: CDR1 DFQATT, CDR2 SNEGSKA (reference sequence). The CDR3 spells CSASSPGGNIQYF. As DNA, the CDR3 is TGCAGTGCTTCAAGCCCCGGCGGGAACATTCAGTACTTC.

This chain connects TRBV20-1 to TRBJ2-7, with 10 nucleotides matching TRBD2. Looked up from germline, CDR1 is DFQATT and CDR2 is SNEGSKA (reference sequence). After removal of 3 bases from V and 5 bases from J, the junction contained 10 bases not matched to a gene. The CDR3 runs to 15 residues. The CDR3 is CSASGLAGASDEQYF. The CDR3 nucleotides are TGCAGTGCTAGTGGGCTAGCGGGAGCTTCCGACGAGCAGTACTTC.

In this sample, this clonotype turned up many times. The chain is built from TRBV7-8 and TRBJ1-4, with TRBD1 matching 7 bases. This CDR3 comprises 15 residues. The ends lost 0 bases at V and 4 bases at J; junction bases unmatched: 2. Germline-derived CDR1 and CDR2 are SGHVS and FQNEAQ. The CDR3 coding sequence is TGTGCCAGCAGCTTAGCGGGGACAGTTAATGAAAAACTGTTTTTT. It specifies CASSLAGTVNEKLFF.

The J gene is TRBJ1-2, the V gene TRBV24-1; D possibly corresponds to TRBD1 (5 bases). CDR1 is KGHDR and CDR2 is SFDVKD in the germline V gene. The ends were cut back, 3 bases at V and 5 bases at J, with 15 bases in the middle. The CDR3 contains 15 residues. The chain's CDR3 is CATSDKTAGRYGYTF. Here the CDR3 DNA reads TGTGCCACCAGTGATAAAACCGCAGGGAGGTATGGCTACACCTTC.

There are many counts of this clonotype. The rearrangement joins TRBV28 to TRBJ2-7, with a weak D call TRBD2 (5 bases). The germline V gene encodes CDR1 MDHEN and CDR2 SYDVKM. With 5 bases removed from V and 2 bases from J, the gap between germline ends came to 16 bases. This CDR3 has 15 residues. This CDR3 is CASSHAGRVPYEQYF. In DNA, the CDR3 is TGTGCCAGCAGTCACGCCGGGCGGGTGCCCTACGAGCAGTACTTC.

The genes are TRBV5-4 and TRBJ1-1; D remains unclear. The CDR3 totals 13 residues. Germline-derived CDR1 and CDR2 are SGHNT and YYREEE (reference sequence). Trimming removed 1 base at V and 0 bases at J, with 4 bases between. The CDR3 is CASSLFMNTEAFF. As DNA, the CDR3 is TGTGCCAGCAGCTTGTTCATGAACACTGAAGCTTTCTTT.

This clonotype was recorded at least ten times. The chain is built from TRBV11-3 and TRBJ2-7, with 10 bases aligning to TRBD2. Germline loops: CDR1 SGHNT, CDR2 YENEEA. The CDR3 covers 17 residues. V was clipped by 0 bases and J by 0 bases; unmatched bases: 5. In nucleotides, the CDR3 is TGTGCCAGCAGCTTAGATCGGCTAGCGGGAGCCTCCTACGAGCAGTACTTC. This translates into CASSLDRLAGASYEQYF. Complete variable domain (other parts from reference TRBV11-3 and TRBJ2-7): EAGVVQSPRYKIIEKKQPVAFWCNPISGHNTLYWYLQNLGQGPELLIRYENEEAVDDSQLPKDRFSAERLKGVDSTLKIQPAELGDSAVYLCASSLDRLAGASYEQYFGPGTRLTVT.

The V call is TRBV6-5, the J call TRBJ1-5; tentatively, D is TRBD1 (6 bases). The V end lost 4 bases, the J end lost 3 bases, and 13 bases lay between the germline ends. The CDR3 covers 15 residues. Germline CDR1 MNHEY, CDR2 SVGAGI. CDR3 region: CASSLGGGFNQPQHF. The CDR3 DNA is TGTGCCAGCAGTTTAGGGGGGGGGTTCAATCAGCCCCAGCATTTT.